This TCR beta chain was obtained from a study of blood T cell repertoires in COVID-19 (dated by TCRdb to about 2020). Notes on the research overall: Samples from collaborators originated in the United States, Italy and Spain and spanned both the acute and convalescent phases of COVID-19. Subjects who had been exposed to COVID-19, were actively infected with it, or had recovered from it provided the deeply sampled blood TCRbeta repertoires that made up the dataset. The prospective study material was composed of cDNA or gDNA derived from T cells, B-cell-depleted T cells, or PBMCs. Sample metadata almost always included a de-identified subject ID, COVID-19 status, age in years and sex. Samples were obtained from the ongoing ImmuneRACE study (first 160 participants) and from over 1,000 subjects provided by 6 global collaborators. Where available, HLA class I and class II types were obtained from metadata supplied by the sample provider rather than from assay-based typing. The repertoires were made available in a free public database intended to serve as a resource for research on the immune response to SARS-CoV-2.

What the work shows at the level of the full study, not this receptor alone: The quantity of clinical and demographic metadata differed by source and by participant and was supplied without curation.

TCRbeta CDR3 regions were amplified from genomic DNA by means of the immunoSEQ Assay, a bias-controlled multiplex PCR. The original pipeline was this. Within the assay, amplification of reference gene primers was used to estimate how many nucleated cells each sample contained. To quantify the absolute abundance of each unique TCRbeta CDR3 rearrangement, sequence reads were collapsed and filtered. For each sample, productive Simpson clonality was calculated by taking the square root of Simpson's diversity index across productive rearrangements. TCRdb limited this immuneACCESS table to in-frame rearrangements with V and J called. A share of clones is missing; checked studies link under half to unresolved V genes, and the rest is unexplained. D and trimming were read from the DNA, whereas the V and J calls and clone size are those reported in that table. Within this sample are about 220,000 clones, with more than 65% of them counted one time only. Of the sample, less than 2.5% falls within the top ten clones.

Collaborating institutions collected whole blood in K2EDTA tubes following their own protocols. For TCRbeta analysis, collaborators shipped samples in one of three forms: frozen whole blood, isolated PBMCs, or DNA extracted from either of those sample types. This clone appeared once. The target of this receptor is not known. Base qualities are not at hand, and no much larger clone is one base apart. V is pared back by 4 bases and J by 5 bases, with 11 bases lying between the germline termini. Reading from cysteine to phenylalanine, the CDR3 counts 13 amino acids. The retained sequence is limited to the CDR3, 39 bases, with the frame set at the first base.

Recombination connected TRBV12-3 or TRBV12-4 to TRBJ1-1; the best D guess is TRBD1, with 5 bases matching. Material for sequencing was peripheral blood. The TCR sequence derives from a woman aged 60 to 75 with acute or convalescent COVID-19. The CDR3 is CASSSSGNTEAFF. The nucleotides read TGTGCCAGCAGTTCCTCAGGGAATACTGAAGCTTTCTTT.